Included here is one T cell receptor beta chain sequence, with context. Its cognate antigen has yet to be identified. No base quality values were provided; no much bigger clone lies one nucleotide off. Collaborating institutions collected whole blood in K2EDTA tubes following their own protocols. For TCRbeta analysis, collaborators shipped samples in one of three forms: frozen whole blood, isolated PBMCs, or DNA extracted from either of those sample types. This sample is part of a study of blood T cell repertoires in COVID-19 (dated by TCRdb to 2020 to 2022). Regarding the research as a whole: Samples covering the acute and convalescent phases of COVID-19 were provided by collaborators in the United States, Italy and Spain. The prospective study material was composed of cDNA or gDNA derived from T cells, B-cell-depleted T cells, or PBMCs. The dataset comprised deeply sampled blood TCRbeta repertoires from subjects exposed to, actively infected with, or recovered from COVID-19. The repertoires were released in a freely available public database intended as a resource for research on the immune response to SARS-CoV-2. The samples were drawn from the first 160 participants of the ongoing ImmuneRACE study and from 1,254 subjects provided by 6 global collaborators. The sample metadata nearly always contained a de-identified subject ID, COVID-19 status, age in years and sex. Where HLA class I and class II types were available, the types were taken from metadata supplied by the sample provider, not from assay-based typing.

Points the paper makes about the study in general: The amount of clinical and demographic metadata varied by source and participant and was provided uncurated.

TCRbeta CDR3 regions were amplified from genomic DNA using the immunoSEQ Assay, a bias-controlled multiplex PCR. Concerning the study's data processing: Nucleated cell counts per sample were estimated from amplification of reference gene primers within the assay. To quantify the absolute abundance of each unique TCRbeta CDR3 rearrangement, sequence reads were collapsed and filtered. For each sample, productive Simpson clonality was calculated by taking the square root of Simpson's diversity index across productive rearrangements. This is the immuneACCESS table as TCRdb keeps it, with only in-frame sequences that have V and J called. A part of the clones is gone; compared with another copy, unresolved V genes explain less than half, and the rest is unexplained. The DNA gave D and trimming, while V, J and clone size come from that table. The sample table contains about 95,000 clones; only one count was recorded for less than 85% of them. The ten largest clonotypes hold roughly 24% of the sample.

In the germline V gene, CDR1 corresponds to SGHVS and CDR2 to FQNEAQ. Taken from cysteine to phenylalanine, the CDR3 has 15 residues. CDR3 DNA only is kept here, 45 bases in frame from base 1. Deletion took 5 bases off V and 0 bases off J, with a span of 13 bases between the germline ends. This clonotype was sampled from a human donor in a cohort sampled during active COVID-19. Sequences were obtained from peripheral blood. The chain employs TRBV7-8 and TRBJ1-1; D gene: possibly TRBD1, on 5 matching bases. The bases are TGTGCCAGCAGCCCTAATCAGGGCCTGAACACTGAAGCTTTCTTT. This encodes CASSPNQGLNTEAFF. The full variable domain, with segments outside the CDR3 supplied by the reference TRBV7-8 and TRBJ1-1 proteins, appears as GAGVSQSPRYKVAKRGQDVALRCDPISGHVSLFWYQQALGQGPEFLTYFQNEAQLDKSGLPSDRFFAERPEGSVSTLKIQRTQQEDSAVYLCASSPNQGLNTEAFFGQGTRLTVV.